Sequencing of this T cell receptor beta chain was carried out in a study of cytomegalovirus exposure and HLA in healthy donors. Only a few counts were recorded for this clone. Its target is not known. Findings and caveats of the study: Later work showed greater clonal expansion in HLA-associated TCR beta chains than in equally common others. Available immune exposure information covered CMV serostatus only.

The CDR3 is 15 amino acids. After removal of 4 bases from V and 3 bases from J, the junction contained 4 bases not matched to a gene. Germline CDR1 is SGDLS and CDR2 is YYNGEE. The PCR had 60 Vbeta and 13 Jbeta primers. Generated by immunoSEQ multiplex PCR, the TCRdb table keeps only in-frame clones and is missing some. The table records approximately 240,000 clones, 82% of them present only once. Sequencing input: PBMCs. The source of this sequence is a woman aged 40 to 49 in good health and CMV-seropositive. This sequence joins TRBV9 and TRBJ2-2; the match to TRBD2 covers 9 bases. The CDR3 loop is CASSLSGSYTGELFF. CDR3 coding DNA: TGTGCCAGCAGCCTTAGCGGGAGTTACACCGGGGAGCTGTTTTTT.